This T cell receptor (beta chain) originates from a study of blood T cell repertoires in COVID-19. Clones were read by immunoSEQ multiplex PCR, and TCRdb kept only the in-frame ones, dropping some. The sample holds just over 95,000 clones, 90% seen once. The sequenced sample was peripheral blood. This TCR came from a man between 60 and 75 years old with acute or convalescent COVID-19.

The CDR3 loop reads CASSAGLAGVNEQFF. The DNA of the CDR3 is TGTGCCAGCAGTGCTGGACTAGCGGGGGTGAATGAGCAGTTCTTC. This chain joins TRBV2 and TRBJ2-1; TRBD2 matches 13 bases. V lost 4 bases and J lost 7; bases outside the gene matches: 4. The CDR3 length is 15 residues. Germline CDR1 reads SNHLY; CDR2 reads FYNNEI.